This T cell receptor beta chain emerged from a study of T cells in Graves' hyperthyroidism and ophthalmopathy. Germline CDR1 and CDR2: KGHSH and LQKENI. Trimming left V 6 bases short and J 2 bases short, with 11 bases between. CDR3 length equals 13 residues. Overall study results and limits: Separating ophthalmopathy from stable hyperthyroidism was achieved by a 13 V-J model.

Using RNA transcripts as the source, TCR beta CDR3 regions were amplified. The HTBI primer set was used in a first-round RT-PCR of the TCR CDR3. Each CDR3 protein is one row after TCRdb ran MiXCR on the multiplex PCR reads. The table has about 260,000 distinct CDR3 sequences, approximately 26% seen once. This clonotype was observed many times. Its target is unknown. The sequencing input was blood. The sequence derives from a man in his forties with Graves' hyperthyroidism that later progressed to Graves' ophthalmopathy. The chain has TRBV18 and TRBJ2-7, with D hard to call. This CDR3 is CASSIQHTYEQYF. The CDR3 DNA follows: TGTGCCAGCTCCATCCAGCATACCTACGAGCAGTACTTC.